Each of the 17 T cell receptor beta chains below was sequenced from the same sample in a study of blood T cell repertoires in COVID-19. Only in-frame clones appear in the TCRdb table, and some are missing; sequencing was by immunoSEQ multiplex PCR. The repertoire holds about 240,000 clones, with 75% to 90% as singletons. The sequencing sample was made of PBMCs or T cells enriched from blood (not recorded which). Receptor source: a woman in her 30s who had recovered from COVID-19.

Comment on this clone: The same CDR3 can be traced to other DNA sequences in this sample. The chain combines TRBV5-1 with TRBJ1-3; 10 bases fit TRBD1. This CDR3 contains 19 residues. CDR1 is SGHRS and CDR2 is YFSETQ in the germline V gene. The junction had 9 bases not matched to a gene; V was cut back by 0 bases and J by 0 bases. Here the CDR3 DNA reads TGCGCCAGCAGCTTGGGGACAGGGGGATCCCTGAGCTCTGGAAACACCATATATTTT. Its protein product is CASSLGTGGSLSSGNTIYF.

This rearrangement joins TRBV4-1 to TRBJ2-1, with TRBD2 matching over 12 bases. The germline CDR1 and CDR2 sequences are MGHRA and YSYEKL. The CDR3 runs 14 residues. The V segment lost 6 bases and the J segment 8 bases; nucleotides outside the gene matches: 5. DNA for the CDR3: TGCGCCAGCAGTCCTAGCGGGAGGGCCTATGAGCAGTTCTTC. Translation gives CASSPSGRAYEQFF.

This chain uses TRBV28 with TRBJ1-2; a weak D match, TRBD1 (6 bases). Germline V gene lookup returns CDR1 MDHEN and CDR2 SYDVKM. The length of the CDR3 is 16 residues. V lost 4 bases to trimming and J lost 7 bases, with 22 bases between them. CDR3 region: CASSYIEARQASGYTF. CDR3 DNA sequence: TGTGCCAGCAGTTATATCGAAGCCCGACAGGCTTCTGGCTACACCTTC.

This clone was recorded only once. The chain uses TRBV7-9 and TRBJ2-1; TRBD2 agrees at 7 bases. The CDR3 is 17 amino acids. Germline CDR1 reads SEHNR; CDR2 reads FQNEAQ (reference sequence). V was clipped by 4 bases and J by 0 bases; unmatched bases: 9. The CDR3 DNA reads as TGTGCCAGCAGCTCCCCCCGTGGCGGGAGCTCCTACAATGAGCAGTTCTTC. It encodes CASSSPRGGSSYNEQFF.

This chain links TRBV6-2 or TRBV6-3 with TRBJ2-1; a possible D gene is TRBD2 (6 bases). V lost 5 bases to trimming and J lost 9 bases, with 20 bases between them. This CDR3 spans 15 amino acids. Germline lookup yields CDR1 MNHEY and CDR2 SVGEGT. CDR3 in amino acids: CASSGRGTAILEQFF. The CDR3 DNA reads as TGTGCCAGCAGTGGACGGGGGACGGCTATTCTTGAGCAGTTCTTC.

This chain joins TRBV7-2 and TRBJ2-7; the D gene is possibly TRBD2 (6 bases). V was clipped by 1 base and J by 3 bases, with 16 bases between them. The CDR3 has 16 amino acids. CDR1 and CDR2 from the germline V gene are SGHTA and FQGNSA. CDR3 in amino acids: CASSLGGTAAGYEQYF. CDR3 nucleotides: TGTGCCAGCAGCTTAGGAGGGACGGCAGCGGGCTACGAGCAGTACTTC.

This chain links TRBV6-5 with TRBJ2-1, with 7 bases fitting TRBD2. CDR3 length: 14 residues. The germline V gene encodes CDR1 MNHEY and CDR2 SVGAGI. V was pared by 6 bases and J by 4 bases, with 6 bases of the junction left unmatched. For the CDR3, the DNA is TGTGCCAGCAGCCCGCGGGGGTCTTACAATGAGCAGTTCTTC. It translates to CASSPRGSYNEQFF.

The chain is built from TRBV27 and TRBJ2-7; 11 positions match TRBD2. The CDR3 is made up of 15 amino acids. The V segment lost 2 bases and the J segment 1 base; nucleotides outside the gene matches: 1. The germline gives CDR1 MNHEY, CDR2 SMNVEV (reference sequence). The CDR3 protein is CASSLTSGGSYEQYF. CDR3 bases: TGTGCCAGCAGTTTAACTAGCGGGGGTTCCTACGAGCAGTACTTC.

This clone was counted only a few times. The chain is built from TRBV7-9 and TRBJ2-1, with D perhaps matching TRBD2 (5 bases). The CDR3 length is 16 residues. Per the germline V gene, CDR1 is SEHNR and CDR2 is FQNEAQ (reference sequence). The V end lost 5 bases, the J end lost 6 bases, and 20 bases lay between the germline ends. The CDR3: CASSRALGVYANEQFF. CDR3 in DNA: TGTGCCAGCAGCCGGGCTCTCGGGGTTTATGCCAATGAGCAGTTCTTC. Together with reference TRBV7-9 and TRBJ2-1, the CDR3 gives the full variable domain: DTGVSQNPRHKITKRGQNVTFRCDPISEHNRLYWYRQTLGQGPEFLTYFQNEAQLEKSRLLSDRFSAERPKGSFSTLEIQRTEQGDSAMYLCASSRALGVYANEQFFGPGTRLTVL.

This rearrangement joins TRBV18 to TRBJ2-7; 7 nucleotides align to TRBD2. The trim removed 3 bases at V and 2 bases at J, leaving 10 bases unmatched. The CDR3 loop spans 16 amino acids. CDR1 and CDR2 from the germline V gene are KGHSH and LQKENI. CDR3 in amino acids: CASSPVAGEGTYEQYF. In nucleotides, the CDR3 is TGTGCCAGCTCACCCGTTGCGGGAGAAGGGACCTACGAGCAGTACTTC.

V usage is TRBV7-8 and J usage is TRBJ1-5; no firm D call. The germline V and J ends were trimmed by 4 bases and 0 bases, with 7 bases remaining between them. Germline values: CDR1 SGHVS, CDR2 FQNEAQ. This CDR3 has 14 amino acids. The CDR3: CASSSTYSNQPQHF. The CDR3 DNA reads as TGTGCCAGCAGCTCCACTTATAGCAATCAGCCCCAGCATTTT.

In DNA, the CDR3 is TGCGCCAGCAGCCCAGGGACTAGCGGGAGTCGGTATACGCAGTATTTT. This translates into CASSPGTSGSRYTQYF. The J gene is TRBJ2-3, the V gene TRBV5-1; 14 bases fit TRBD2. The CDR3 is made up of 16 amino acids. Unmatched junction bases numbered 8, after V lost 4 bases and J lost 7 bases. Germline values: CDR1 SGHRS, CDR2 YFSETQ.

In its sample, this clone was seen a few times. The genes are TRBV19 and TRBJ1-2; the match to TRBD1 covers 9 bases. The CDR3 runs 13 residues. Per germline, CDR1 LNHDA and CDR2 SQIVND (reference sequence). V lost 8 bases to trimming and J lost 4 bases; unmatched junction nucleotides: 5. The CDR3 is CASQLDRGYGYTF. The CDR3 DNA reads as TGTGCCAGTCAACTGGACAGGGGCTATGGCTACACCTTC.

The V call is TRBV19, the J call TRBJ2-1; TRBD2 aligns across 10 bases. CDR1 and CDR2 (germline): LNHDA, SQIVND (reference sequence). The trim removed 11 bases at V and 4 bases at J, leaving 8 bases unmatched. This CDR3 is built from 14 residues. The CDR3 loop reads CASGGTSVYNEQFF. The CDR3, as DNA: TGTGCCTCCGGGGGGACTAGCGTATACAATGAGCAGTTCTTC.

The chain uses TRBV6-5 and TRBJ2-2; a weak D match, TRBD1 (6 bases). Trimming cost V 2 bases and J 8 bases, with 18 bases left between them. Germline V gene lookup returns CDR1 MNHEY and CDR2 SVGAGI. This CDR3 is 16 amino acids long. CDR3 region: CASSYGRGRLSGELFF. The CDR3 DNA reads as TGTGCCAGCAGTTACGGCAGGGGCCGATTGTCGGGGGAGCTGTTTTTT.

This clone was detected once. V usage is TRBV29-1 and J usage is TRBJ2-7; 9 bases align to TRBD1. This CDR3 is built from 13 residues. Germline V gene sequence: CDR1 SQVTM, CDR2 ANQGSEA. The ends lost 3 bases at V and 4 bases at J; junction bases unmatched: 4. CDR3 protein: CSVDGTGRYEQYF. DNA for the CDR3: TGCAGCGTTGATGGGACAGGGAGATACGAGCAGTACTTC.

This CDR3 is CASSSREVNTEAFF. DNA of the CDR3: TGTGCCAGCAGCTCGCGGGAGGTAAACACTGAAGCTTTCTTT. This rearrangement joins TRBV7-3 to TRBJ1-1; D gene ambiguous. Trimming took 4 bases from V and 2 from J, leaving 11 bases between them. This CDR3 is built from 14 residues. Germline V gene lookup returns CDR1 SGHTA and CDR2 FQGTGA.